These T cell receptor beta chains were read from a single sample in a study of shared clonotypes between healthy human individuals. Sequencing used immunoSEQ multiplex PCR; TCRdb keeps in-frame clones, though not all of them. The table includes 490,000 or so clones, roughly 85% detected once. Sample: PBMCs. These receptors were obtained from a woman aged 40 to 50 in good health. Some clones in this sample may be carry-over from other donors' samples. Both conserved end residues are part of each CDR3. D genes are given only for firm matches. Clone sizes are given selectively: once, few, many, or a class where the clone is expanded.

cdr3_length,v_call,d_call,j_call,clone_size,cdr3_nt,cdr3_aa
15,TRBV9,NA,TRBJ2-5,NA,TGTGCCAGCAGCGTAGACCAGACCCTCGAAGAGACCCAGTACTTC,CASSVDQTLEETQYF
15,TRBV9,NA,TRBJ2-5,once,TGTGCCAGCAGCCCAAATTCCGGGGAACAAGAGACCCAGTACTTC,CASSPNSGEQETQYF
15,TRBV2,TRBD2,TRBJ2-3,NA,TGTGCCAGCAGCGCCAGCGGGAGGGCAAGAGATACGCAGTATTTT,CASSASGRARDTQYF
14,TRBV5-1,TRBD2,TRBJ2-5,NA,TGCGCCAGCAGCAGCGGGACGTTGGGGGAGACCCAGTACTTC,CASSSGTLGETQYF
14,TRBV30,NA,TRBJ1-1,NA,TGTGCCTGGAGTGTACATACCGGGGGGACTGAAGCTTTCTTT,CAWSVHTGGTEAFF
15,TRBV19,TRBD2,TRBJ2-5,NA,TGTGCCAGTAGTAACACACCGGCGGGGGAGGAGACCCAGTACTTC,CASSNTPAGEETQYF
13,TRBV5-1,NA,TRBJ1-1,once,TGCGCCAGCAGCTTACAGGGTGGCACTGAAGCTTTCTTT,CASSLQGGTEAFF
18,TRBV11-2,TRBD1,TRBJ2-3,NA,TGTGCCAGCAGCTTAAAGTGGGACAGAGGGGCCCGCACAGATACGCAGTATTTT,CASSLKWDRGARTDTQYF
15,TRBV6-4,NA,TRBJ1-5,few,TGTGCCAGCAGTGACTCTCCGGGGGAGGGTCAGCCCCAGCATTTT,CASSDSPGEGQPQHF
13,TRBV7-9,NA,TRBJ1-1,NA,TGTGCCAGCAGCTTAACGCAGCTCACTGAAGCTTTCTTT,CASSLTQLTEAFF
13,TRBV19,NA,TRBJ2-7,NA,TGTGCCAGTAGTATAACAGGGACCTACGAGCAGTACTTC,CASSITGTYEQYF
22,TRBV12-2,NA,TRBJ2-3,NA,TGTGCAAGTCGCTCGACAGGGGGCACTAGCGGGAGGTTAAATCCTGGCACAGATACGCAGTATTTT,CASRSTGGTSGRLNPGTDTQYF
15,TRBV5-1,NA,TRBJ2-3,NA,TGCGCCAGCAGCTTGGAGGGCTTCCGGGCAGATACGCAGTATTTT,CASSLEGFRADTQYF
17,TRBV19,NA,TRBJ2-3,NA,TGTGCCAGTAGTATCCCCGATGCTAGCCCTAGCACAGATACGCAGTATTTT,CASSIPDASPSTDTQYF
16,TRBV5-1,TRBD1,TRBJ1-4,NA,TGCGCCAGCAGCCGGGGACAGGGGATGACTAATGAAAAACTGTTTTTT,CASSRGQGMTNEKLFF
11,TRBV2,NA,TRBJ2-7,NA,TGTGCCAGCTCGATGCTCTACGAGCAGTACTTC,CASSMLYEQYF
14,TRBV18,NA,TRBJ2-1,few,TGTGCCAGCTCACCCCCCACAGGAAACAATGAGCAGTTCTTC,CASSPPTGNNEQFF
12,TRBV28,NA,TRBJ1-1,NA,TGTGCCAGCAGGGTAGGGGAGACTGAAGCTTTCTTT,CASRVGETEAFF
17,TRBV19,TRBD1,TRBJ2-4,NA,TGTGCCAGTAGTCCAGGCGGGACAGGGGTAGCCAAAAACATTCAGTACTTC,CASSPGGTGVAKNIQYF
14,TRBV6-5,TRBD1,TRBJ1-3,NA,TGTGCCAGCAGTTCCAGGGGGATGGGAAACACCATATATTTT,CASSSRGMGNTIYF
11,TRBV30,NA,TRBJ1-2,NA,TGTGCCTGGAGAATTGCGAGCGGCTACACCTTC,CAWRIASGYTF
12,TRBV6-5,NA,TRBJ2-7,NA,TGTGCCAGTCGGGGAGGGGGTCGAGAGCAGTACTTC,CASRGGGREQYF
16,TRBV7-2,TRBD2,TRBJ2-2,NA,TGTGCCAGCAGCTTATCACCTAGCGGGAACACCGGGGAGCTGTTTTTT,CASSLSPSGNTGELFF
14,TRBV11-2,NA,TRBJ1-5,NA,TGTGCCAGCAGCTTTGACCGCCTTGGTCAGCCCCAGCATTTT,CASSFDRLGQPQHF
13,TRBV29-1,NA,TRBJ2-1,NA,TGCAGCGTCCTCGGAGGACAGAATCGAGAGCAGTTCTTC,CSVLGGQNREQFF
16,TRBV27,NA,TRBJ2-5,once,TGTGCCAGCAGTCCCCACTTGCGGGCGATACAAGAGACCCAGTACTTC,CASSPHLRAIQETQYF
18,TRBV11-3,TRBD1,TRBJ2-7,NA,TGTGCCAGCAGCTTACGAGCTCCGGGACAGGGGATTCCCCACGAGCAGTACTTC,CASSLRAPGQGIPHEQYF
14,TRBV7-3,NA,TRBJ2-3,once,TGTGCCAGCAGCTTGGGGGGTCCCATGGATACGCAGTATTTT,CASSLGGPMDTQYF
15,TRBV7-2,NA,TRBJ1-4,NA,TGTGCCAGCAGCCCCGGGGGGGGAACTAATGAAAAACTGTTTTTT,CASSPGGGTNEKLFF
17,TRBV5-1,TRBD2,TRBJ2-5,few,TGCGCCAGCAGCCCTCGACTAGCGGGAGGGCCCTCGGAGACCCAGTACTTC,CASSPRLAGGPSETQYF
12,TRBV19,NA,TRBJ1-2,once,TGTGCCAGTAGTCTGGGGGCGCGTGGCTACACCTTC,CASSLGARGYTF
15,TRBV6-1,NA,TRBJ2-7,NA,TGTGCCAGCAGTGTCGCAGATTTAGTCTCCCACGAGCAGTACTTC,CASSVADLVSHEQYF
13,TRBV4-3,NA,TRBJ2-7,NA,TGCGCCAGCAGCTTCGAACGCCCCTACGAGCAGTACTTC,CASSFERPYEQYF
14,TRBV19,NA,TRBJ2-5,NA,TGTGCCAGTAGTATAGCGGCCGGCCAAGAGACCCAGTACTTC,CASSIAAGQETQYF
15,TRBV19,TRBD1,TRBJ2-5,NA,TGTGCCAGTAGTGGCGGGACAGGGGTCCGCGAGACCCAGTACTTC,CASSGGTGVRETQYF
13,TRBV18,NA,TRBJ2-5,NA,TGTGCCAGCTCATCAAGACAGCAAGAGACCCAGTACTTC,CASSSRQQETQYF
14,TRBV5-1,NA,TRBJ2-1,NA,TGCGCCAGCAGCTTGGCCTTGGACTACAATGAGCAGTTCTTC,CASSLALDYNEQFF
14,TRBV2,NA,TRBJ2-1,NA,TGTGCCAGCAGGCCGGGACGAGGGACCCATGAGCAGTTCTTC,CASRPGRGTHEQFF
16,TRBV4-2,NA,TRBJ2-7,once,TGTGCCAGCAGCCCATATAGCGGAGGGACTGGACACGAGCAGTACTTC,CASSPYSGGTGHEQYF
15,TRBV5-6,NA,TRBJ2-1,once,TGTGCCAGCAGCTTGGGGGGGGAAACCCGCAATGAGCAGTTCTTC,CASSLGGETRNEQFF
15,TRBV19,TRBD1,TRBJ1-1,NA,TGTGCCAGTAGTACCCCACAGGGGCGCTGGACTGAAGCTTTCTTT,CASSTPQGRWTEAFF
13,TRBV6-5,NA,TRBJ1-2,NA,TGTGCCAGCTCCCCTTCGTTCCGCTATGGCTACACCTTC,CASSPSFRYGYTF
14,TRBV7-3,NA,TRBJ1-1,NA,TGTGCCAGCAGCTTTCCTGGAGAGAACACTGAAGCTTTCTTT,CASSFPGENTEAFF
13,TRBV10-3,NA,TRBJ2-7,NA,TGTGCCACTTCGGGACGGGAATCCTACGAGCAGTACTTC,CATSGRESYEQYF
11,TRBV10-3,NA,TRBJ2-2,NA,TGTGCCATCAGTGAGACCGGGCGGCTGTTTTTT,CAISETGRLFF
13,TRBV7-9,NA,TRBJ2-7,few,TGTGCCAGCAGCTTGCCTTTGGGATACGAGCAGTACTTC,CASSLPLGYEQYF
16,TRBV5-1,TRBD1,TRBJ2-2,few,TGCGCCAGCAGCGTCCGGACAGGGGGGGCGGCCGGGGAGCTGTTTTTT,CASSVRTGGAAGELFF
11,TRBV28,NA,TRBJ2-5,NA,TGTGCCAGCAGGAGGTTCGAGACCCAGTACTTC,CASRRFETQYF
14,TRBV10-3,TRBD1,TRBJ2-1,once,TGTGCCACCGAAGGACAGGGGGGGTACAATGAGCAGTTCTTC,CATEGQGGYNEQFF
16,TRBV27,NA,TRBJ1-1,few,TGTGCCAGCAGTTTATCGGGGGGGGTTAGGAACACTGAAGCTTTCTTT,CASSLSGGVRNTEAFF
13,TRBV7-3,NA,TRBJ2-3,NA,TGTGCCAGCAGCCCCGGTTACACAGATACGCAGTATTTT,CASSPGYTDTQYF
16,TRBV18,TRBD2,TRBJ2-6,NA,TGTGCCAGCTCACCCACCTCGGGAGGTGGGGCCAACGTCCTGACTTTC,CASSPTSGGGANVLTF
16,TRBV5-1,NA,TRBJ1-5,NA,TGCGCCAGCAGCTTAGGCGGGGCGAGGGGCAATCAGCCCCAGCATTTT,CASSLGGARGNQPQHF
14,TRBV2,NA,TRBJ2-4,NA,TGTGCCAGCAGCCATGAAACAGGGTCAGACATTCAGTACTTC,CASSHETGSDIQYF
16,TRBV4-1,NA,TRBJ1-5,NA,TGCGCCAGCAGCCAAGTGAAGGGTCCAGGCAATCAGCCCCAGCATTTT,CASSQVKGPGNQPQHF
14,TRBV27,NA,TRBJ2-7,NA,TGTGCCAGCAGTTTAAGAGCCGGGGGCTACGAGCAGTACTTC,CASSLRAGGYEQYF
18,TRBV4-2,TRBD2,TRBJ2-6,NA,TGTGCCAGCAGCCAAGTCGGCGGGAGGAGCTCTGGGGCCAACGTCCTGACTTTC,CASSQVGGRSSGANVLTF
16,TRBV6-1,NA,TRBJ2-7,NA,TGTGCCAGCAGTGAGGACAGAAGCGGGAATCCCTACGAGCAGTACTTC,CASSEDRSGNPYEQYF
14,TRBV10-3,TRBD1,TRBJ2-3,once,TGTGCCACCGAGGACAGGAAAAGCACAGATACGCAGTATTTT,CATEDRKSTDTQYF
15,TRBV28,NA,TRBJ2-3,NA,TGTGCCAGCACCCCCTTGGTTGGGGCCGCAGATACGCAGTATTTT,CASTPLVGAADTQYF